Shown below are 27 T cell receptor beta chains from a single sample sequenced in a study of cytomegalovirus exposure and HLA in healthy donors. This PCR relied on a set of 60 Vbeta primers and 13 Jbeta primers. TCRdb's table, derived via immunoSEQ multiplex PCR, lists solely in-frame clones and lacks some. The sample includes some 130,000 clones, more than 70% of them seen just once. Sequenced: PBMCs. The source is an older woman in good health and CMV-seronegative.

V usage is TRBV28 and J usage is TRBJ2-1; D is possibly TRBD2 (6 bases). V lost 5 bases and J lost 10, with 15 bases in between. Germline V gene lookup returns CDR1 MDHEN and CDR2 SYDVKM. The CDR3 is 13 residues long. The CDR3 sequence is CASSSGGTWEQFF. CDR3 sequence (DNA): TGTGCCAGCAGTAGCGGCGGGACGTGGGAGCAGTTCTTC. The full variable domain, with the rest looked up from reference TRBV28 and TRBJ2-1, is DVKVTQSSRYLVKRTGEKVFLECVQDMDHENMFWYRQDPGLGLRLIYFSYDVKMKEKGDIPEGYSVSREKKERFSLILESASTNQTSMYLCASSSGGTWEQFFGPGTRLTVL.

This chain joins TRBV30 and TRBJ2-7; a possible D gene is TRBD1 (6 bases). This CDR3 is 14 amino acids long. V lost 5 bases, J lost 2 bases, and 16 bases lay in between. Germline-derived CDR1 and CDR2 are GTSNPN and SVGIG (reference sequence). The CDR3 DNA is TGTGCCTGGTCGAGGGACATACTACCCTACGAGCAGTACTTC. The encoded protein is CAWSRDILPYEQYF.

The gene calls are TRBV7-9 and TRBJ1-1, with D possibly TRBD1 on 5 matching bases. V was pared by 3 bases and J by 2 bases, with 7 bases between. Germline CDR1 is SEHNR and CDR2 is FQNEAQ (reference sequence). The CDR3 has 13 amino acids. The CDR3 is CASSFQGNTEAFF. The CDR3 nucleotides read TGTGCCAGCAGCTTCCAGGGAAACACTGAAGCTTTCTTT.

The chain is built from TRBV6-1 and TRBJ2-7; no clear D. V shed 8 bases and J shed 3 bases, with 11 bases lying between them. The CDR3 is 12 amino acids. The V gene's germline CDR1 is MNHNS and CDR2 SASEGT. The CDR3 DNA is TGTGCCAGCGGCAGGAACGTCTACGAGCAGTACTTC. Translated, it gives CASGRNVYEQYF.

The CDR3 loop reads CASSLTRQANEQFF. CDR3 sequence (DNA): TGTGCCAGCAGCTTGACGAGACAAGCCAATGAGCAGTTCTTC. V gene TRBV5-4 combines with J gene TRBJ2-1; no clear D. The V end was cut by 1 base, the J end by 6 bases, with 11 bases between. From germline, CDR1 is SGHNT and CDR2 YYREEE (reference sequence). The CDR3 covers 14 residues.

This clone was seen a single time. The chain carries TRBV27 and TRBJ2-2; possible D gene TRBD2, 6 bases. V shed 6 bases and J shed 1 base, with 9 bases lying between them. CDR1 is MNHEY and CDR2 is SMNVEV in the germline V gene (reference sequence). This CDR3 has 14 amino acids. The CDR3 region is CASRLSGNTGELFF. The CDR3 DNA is TGTGCCAGCAGGCTTAGCGGGAACACCGGGGAGCTGTTTTTT.

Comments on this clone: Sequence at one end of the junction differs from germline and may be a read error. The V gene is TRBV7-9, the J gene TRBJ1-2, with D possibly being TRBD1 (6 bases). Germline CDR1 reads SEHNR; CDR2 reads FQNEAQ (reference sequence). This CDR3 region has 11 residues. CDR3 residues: CTSLAGGGYTF. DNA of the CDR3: TGTACCAGCCTGGCGGGGGGCGGCTACACCTTC.

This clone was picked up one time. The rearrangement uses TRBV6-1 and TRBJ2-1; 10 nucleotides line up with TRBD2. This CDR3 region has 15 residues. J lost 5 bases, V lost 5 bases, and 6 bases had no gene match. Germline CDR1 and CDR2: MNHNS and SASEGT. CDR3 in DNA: TGTGCCAGCAGTCCACGCAGCGGGAGGGACAATGAGCAGTTCTTC. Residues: CASSPRSGRDNEQFF.

Written as DNA, the CDR3 is TGTGCCAGCAGTTTGGGGGGGGACCTCACAGATACGCAGTATTTT. Amino acid sequence: CASSLGGDLTDTQYF. This sequence joins TRBV28 and TRBJ2-3, with 7 bases aligning to TRBD2. CDR1 and CDR2 from the germline V gene are MDHEN and SYDVKM. This CDR3 is built from 15 residues. J lost 2 bases, V lost 3 bases, and 5 bases had no gene match.

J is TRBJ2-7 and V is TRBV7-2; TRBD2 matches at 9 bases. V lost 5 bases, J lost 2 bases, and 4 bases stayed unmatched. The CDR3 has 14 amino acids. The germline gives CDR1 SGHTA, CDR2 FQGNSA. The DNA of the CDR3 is TGTGCCAGCAGCATCCTAGCGGGGCCCTACGAGCAGTACTTC. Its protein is CASSILAGPYEQYF.

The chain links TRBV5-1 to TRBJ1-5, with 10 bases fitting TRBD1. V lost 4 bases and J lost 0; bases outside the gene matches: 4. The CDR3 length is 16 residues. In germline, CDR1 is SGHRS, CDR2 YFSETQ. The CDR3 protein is CASSLGTGDSNQPQHF. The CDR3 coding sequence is TGCGCCAGCAGCCTCGGGACAGGGGATAGCAATCAGCCCCAGCATTTT.

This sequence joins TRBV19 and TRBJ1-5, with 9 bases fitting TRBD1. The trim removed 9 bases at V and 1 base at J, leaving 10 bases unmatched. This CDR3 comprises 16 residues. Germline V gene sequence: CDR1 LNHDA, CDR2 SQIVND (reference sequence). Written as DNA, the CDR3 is TGTGCCAGCAATCCACAGGGGGCGGTGAGCAATCAGCCCCAGCATTTT. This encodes CASNPQGAVSNQPQHF.

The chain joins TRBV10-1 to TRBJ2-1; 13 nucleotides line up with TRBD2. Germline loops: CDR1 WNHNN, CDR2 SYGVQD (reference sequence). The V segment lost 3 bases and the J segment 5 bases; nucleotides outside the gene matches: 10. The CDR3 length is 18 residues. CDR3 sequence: CASSDPTRTSGSNNEQFF. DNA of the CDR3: TGCGCCAGCAGTGACCCGACAAGGACTAGCGGGAGCAACAATGAGCAGTTCTTC.

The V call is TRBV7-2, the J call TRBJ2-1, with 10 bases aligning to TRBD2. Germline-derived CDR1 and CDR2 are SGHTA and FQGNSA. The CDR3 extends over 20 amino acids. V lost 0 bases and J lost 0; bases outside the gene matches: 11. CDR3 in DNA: TGTGCCAGCAGCTTAGCGCGTAGTCTAGCGGGAGTAGGCTCCTACAATGAGCAGTTCTTC. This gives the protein CASSLARSLAGVGSYNEQFF.

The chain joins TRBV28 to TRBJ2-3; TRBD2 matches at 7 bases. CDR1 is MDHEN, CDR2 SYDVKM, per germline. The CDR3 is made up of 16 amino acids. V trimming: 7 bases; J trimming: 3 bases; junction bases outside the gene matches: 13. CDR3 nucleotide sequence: TGTGCCAGCACCTCCCTTGGCGGGAGAGTTACAGATACGCAGTATTTT. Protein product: CASTSLGGRVTDTQYF.

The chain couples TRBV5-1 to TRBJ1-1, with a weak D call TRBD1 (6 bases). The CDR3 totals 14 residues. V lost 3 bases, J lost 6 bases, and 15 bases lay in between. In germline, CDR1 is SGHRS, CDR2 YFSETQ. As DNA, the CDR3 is TGCGCCAGCAGCTCGACAGGATTTGGGTCTGAAGCTTTCTTT. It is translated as CASSSTGFGSEAFF.

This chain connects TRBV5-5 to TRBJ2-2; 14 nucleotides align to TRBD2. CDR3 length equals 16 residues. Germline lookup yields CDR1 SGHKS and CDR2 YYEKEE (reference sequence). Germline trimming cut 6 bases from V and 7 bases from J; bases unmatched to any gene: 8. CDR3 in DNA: TGTGCCAGCATGACTAGCGGGGGGGCCTTCGACGGGGAGCTGTTTTTT. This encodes CASMTSGGAFDGELFF.

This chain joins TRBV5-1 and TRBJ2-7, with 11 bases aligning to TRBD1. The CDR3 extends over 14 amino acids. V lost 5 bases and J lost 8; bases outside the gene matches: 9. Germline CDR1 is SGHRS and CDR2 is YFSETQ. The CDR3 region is CASSPGQGGVKQYF. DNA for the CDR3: TGCGCCAGCAGTCCGGGACAGGGGGGTGTCAAGCAGTACTTC.

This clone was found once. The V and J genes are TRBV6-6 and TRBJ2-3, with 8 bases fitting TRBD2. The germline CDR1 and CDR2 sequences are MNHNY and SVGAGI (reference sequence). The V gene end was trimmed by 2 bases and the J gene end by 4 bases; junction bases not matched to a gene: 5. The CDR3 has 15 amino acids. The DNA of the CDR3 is TGTGCCAGCAGTTACGAAGCGGGAGTTTCAGATACGCAGTATTTT. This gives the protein CASSYEAGVSDTQYF.

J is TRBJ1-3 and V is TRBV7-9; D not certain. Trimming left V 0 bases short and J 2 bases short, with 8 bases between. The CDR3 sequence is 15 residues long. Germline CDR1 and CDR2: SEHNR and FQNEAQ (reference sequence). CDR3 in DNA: TGTGCCAGCAGCTTAGCGGGCCAGCCTGGAAACACCATATATTTT. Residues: CASSLAGQPGNTIYF. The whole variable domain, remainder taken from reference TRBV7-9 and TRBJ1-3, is DTGVSQNPRHKITKRGQNVTFRCDPISEHNRLYWYRQTLGQGPEFLTYFQNEAQLEKSRLLSDRFSAERPKGSFSTLEIQRTEQGDSAMYLCASSLAGQPGNTIYFGEGSWLTVV.

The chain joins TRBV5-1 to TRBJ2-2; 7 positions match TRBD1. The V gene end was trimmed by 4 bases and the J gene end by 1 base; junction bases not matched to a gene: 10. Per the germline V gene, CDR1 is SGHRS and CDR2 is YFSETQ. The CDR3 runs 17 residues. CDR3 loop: CASSGPTGPLNTGELFF. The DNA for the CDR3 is TGCGCCAGCAGCGGGCCGACAGGGCCTTTGAACACCGGGGAGCTGTTTTTT.

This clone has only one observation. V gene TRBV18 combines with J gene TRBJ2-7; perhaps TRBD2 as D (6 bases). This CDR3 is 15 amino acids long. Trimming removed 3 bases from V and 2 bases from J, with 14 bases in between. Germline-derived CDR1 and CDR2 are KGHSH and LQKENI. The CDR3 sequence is CASSPELAVTYEQYF. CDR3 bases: TGTGCCAGCTCACCCGAGTTAGCGGTAACCTACGAGCAGTACTTC.

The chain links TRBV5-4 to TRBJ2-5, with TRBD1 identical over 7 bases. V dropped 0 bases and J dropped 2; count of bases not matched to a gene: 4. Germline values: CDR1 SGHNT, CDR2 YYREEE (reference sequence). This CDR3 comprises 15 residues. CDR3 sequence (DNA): TGTGCCAGCAGCTTGGTCGGGACAGAGCAAGAGACCCAGTACTTC. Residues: CASSLVGTEQETQYF.

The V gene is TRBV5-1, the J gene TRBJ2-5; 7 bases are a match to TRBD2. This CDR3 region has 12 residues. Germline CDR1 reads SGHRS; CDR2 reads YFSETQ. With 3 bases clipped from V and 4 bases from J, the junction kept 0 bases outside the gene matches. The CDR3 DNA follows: TGCGCCAGCAGCTGGGGGGGAGAGACCCAGTACTTC. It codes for CASSWGGETQYF.

The CDR3 nucleotides are TGTGCCAGCAGCGTAGATGTGGCCTTCTATGGCTACACCTTC. This codes for CASSVDVAFYGYTF. The chain links TRBV9 to TRBJ1-2; D uncertain. CDR3 size: 14 residues. Deletions cut 0 bases from V and 4 bases from J, with 10 bases between. The germline V gene encodes CDR1 SGDLS and CDR2 YYNGEE.

The DNA for the CDR3 is TGCGCCAGCAGCCAAGAGCGGGGGGGCCGCGAGACCCAGTACTTC. It yields the protein CASSQERGGRETQYF. The chain recombines TRBV4-1 with TRBJ2-5; 9 positions match TRBD2. Germline trimming cut 0 bases from V and 5 bases from J; bases unmatched to any gene: 4. Germline CDR1 MGHRA, CDR2 YSYEKL. This CDR3 is built from 15 residues.

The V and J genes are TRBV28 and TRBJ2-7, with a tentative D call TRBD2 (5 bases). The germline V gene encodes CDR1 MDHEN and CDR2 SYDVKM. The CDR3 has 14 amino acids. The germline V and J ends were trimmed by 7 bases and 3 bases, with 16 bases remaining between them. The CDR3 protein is CASNPSLGIYEQYF. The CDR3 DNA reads TGTGCCAGCAATCCTAGCTTGGGAATCTACGAGCAGTACTTC.